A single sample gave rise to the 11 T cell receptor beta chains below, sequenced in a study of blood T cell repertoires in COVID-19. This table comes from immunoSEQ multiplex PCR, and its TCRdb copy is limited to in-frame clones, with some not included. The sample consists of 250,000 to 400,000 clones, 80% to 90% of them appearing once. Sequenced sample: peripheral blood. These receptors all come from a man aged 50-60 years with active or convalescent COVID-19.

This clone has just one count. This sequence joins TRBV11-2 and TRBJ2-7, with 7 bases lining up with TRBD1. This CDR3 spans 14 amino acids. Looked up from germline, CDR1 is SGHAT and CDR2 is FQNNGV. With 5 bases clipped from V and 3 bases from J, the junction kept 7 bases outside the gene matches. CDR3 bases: TGTGCCAGCAGCCCCGACAGGGTTGACTACGAGCAGTACTTC. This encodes CASSPDRVDYEQYF.

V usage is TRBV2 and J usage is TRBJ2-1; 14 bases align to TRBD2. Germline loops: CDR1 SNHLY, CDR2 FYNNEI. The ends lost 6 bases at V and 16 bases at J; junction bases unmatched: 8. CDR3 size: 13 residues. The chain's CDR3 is CASSLGLAGVVFF. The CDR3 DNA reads TGTGCCAGCAGCTTGGGACTAGCGGGAGTTGTATTCTTC. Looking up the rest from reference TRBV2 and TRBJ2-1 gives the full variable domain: EPEVTQTPSHQVTQMGQEVILRCVPISNHLYFYWYRQILGQKVEFLVSFYNNEISEKSEIFDDQFSVERPDGSNFTLKIRSTKLEDSAMYFCASSLGLAGVVFFGPGTRLTVL.

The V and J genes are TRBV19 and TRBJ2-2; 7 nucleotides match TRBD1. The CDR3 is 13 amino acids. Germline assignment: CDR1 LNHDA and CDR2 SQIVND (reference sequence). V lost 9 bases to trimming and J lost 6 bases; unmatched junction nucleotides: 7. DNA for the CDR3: TGTGCCAGGCTAGAGGGGGCCCCCGGGGAGCTGTTTTTT. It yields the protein CARLEGAPGELFF.

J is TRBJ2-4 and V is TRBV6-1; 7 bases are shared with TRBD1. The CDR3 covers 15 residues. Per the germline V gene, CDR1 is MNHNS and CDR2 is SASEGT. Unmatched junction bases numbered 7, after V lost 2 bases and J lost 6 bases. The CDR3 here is CASSEYRGRGNIQYF. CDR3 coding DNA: TGTGCCAGCAGTGAATATAGGGGGCGCGGAAACATTCAGTACTTC.

CDR3 in amino acids: CASSATSGSGDTQYF. CDR3 sequence (DNA): TGTGCCAGCAGCGCGACTAGCGGGAGTGGTGATACGCAGTATTTT. The V gene is TRBV9, the J gene TRBJ2-3; the match to TRBD2 covers 12 bases. CDR1 and CDR2 (germline): SGDLS, YYNGEE. The CDR3 covers 15 residues. Unmatched junction bases numbered 5, after V lost 3 bases and J lost 6 bases. Full variable domain (rest looked up from reference TRBV9 and TRBJ2-3): DSGVTQTPKHLITATGQRVTLRCSPRSGDLSVYWYQQSLDQGLQFLIQYYNGEERAKGNILERFSAQQFPDLHSELNLSSLELGDSALYFCASSATSGSGDTQYFGPGTRLTVL.

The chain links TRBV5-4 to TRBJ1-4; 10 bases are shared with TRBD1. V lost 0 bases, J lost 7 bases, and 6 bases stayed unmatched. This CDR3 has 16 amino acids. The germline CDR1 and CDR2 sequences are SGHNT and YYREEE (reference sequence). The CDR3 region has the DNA TGTGCCAGCAGCTTGGCCGGGACAGGGGCGGTTGAAAAACTGTTTTTT. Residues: CASSLAGTGAVEKLFF. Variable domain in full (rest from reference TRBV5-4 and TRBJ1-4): ETGVTQSPTHLIKTRGQQVTLRCSSQSGHNTVSWYQQALGQGPQFIFQYYREEENGRGNFPPRFSGLQFPNYSSELNVNALELDDSALYLCASSLAGTGAVEKLFFGSGTQLSVL.

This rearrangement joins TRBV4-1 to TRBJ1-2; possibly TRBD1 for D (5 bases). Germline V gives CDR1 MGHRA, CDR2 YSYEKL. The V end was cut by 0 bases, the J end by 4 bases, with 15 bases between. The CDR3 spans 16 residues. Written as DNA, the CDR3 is TGCGCCAGCAGCCAAGAAGGCCAGGGACTGAGCTATGGCTACACCTTC. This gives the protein CASSQEGQGLSYGYTF.

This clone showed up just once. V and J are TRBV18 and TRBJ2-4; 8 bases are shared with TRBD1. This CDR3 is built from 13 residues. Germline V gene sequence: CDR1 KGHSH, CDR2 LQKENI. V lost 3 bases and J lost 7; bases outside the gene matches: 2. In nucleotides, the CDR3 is TGTGCCAGCTCACCGGACAGGGCGAACATTCAGTACTTC. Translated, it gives CASSPDRANIQYF.

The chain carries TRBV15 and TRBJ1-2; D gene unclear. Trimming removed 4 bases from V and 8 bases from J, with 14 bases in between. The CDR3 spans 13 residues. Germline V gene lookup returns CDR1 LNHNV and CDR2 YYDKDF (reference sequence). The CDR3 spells CATSKTDNGGYTF. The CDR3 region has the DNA TGTGCCACCAGCAAGACTGATAATGGGGGCTACACCTTC.

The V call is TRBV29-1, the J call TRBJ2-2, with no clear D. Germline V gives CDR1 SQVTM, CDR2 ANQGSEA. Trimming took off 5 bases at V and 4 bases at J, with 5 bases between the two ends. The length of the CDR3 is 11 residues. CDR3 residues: CSVQLTGELFF. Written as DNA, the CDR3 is TGCAGCGTTCAACTCACCGGGGAGCTGTTTTTT.

The CDR3 is CASSQGTSRVTDTQYF. The CDR3 DNA reads as TGCGCCAGCAGCCAAGGCACTAGCCGAGTAACAGATACGCAGTATTTT. This sequence joins TRBV4-1 and TRBJ2-3; tentative D call: TRBD2 (6 bases). V was trimmed by 1 base and J by 3 bases, leaving 14 bases between them. The germline V gene has CDR1 MGHRA and CDR2 YSYEKL. The CDR3 spans 16 residues.